Included here is one TCR beta chain sequence, with context. This clonotype was observed at least ten times. Its antigen remains undetermined. Base quality data are lacking; no much larger clone is found one base away. Cut back by 2 bases and 0 bases, the V and J ends lie 5 bases apart. CDR1 and CDR2, per the germline V gene (reference sequence), are DFQATT and SNEGSKA. The CDR3 covers 14 residues, taking in both the cysteine and the phenylalanine. Solely the CDR3 DNA is kept, with 42 bases framed from the first base. This sample was included in a study of identical twins (dated by TCRdb to the mid-2010s). Broadly, across the study: To test whether fetal clonotypes persist, the study used deep sequencing on TCR alpha and beta repertoires from monozygotic twins, unrelated adults of various ages, and cord blood. Replicate twin experiments were performed at different times using different library preparation protocols to rule out contamination. Broad study findings and their caveats: Excess twin sharing in beta out-of-frame sequences was weaker because fewer shared sequences lowered the signal-to-noise ratio. Fewer insertions were carried by abundant cord blood beta clonotypes, a similar but weaker trend appeared in young adult naive repertoires, and no such trend appeared in memory repertoires. Compared with coincidental sharing between unrelated individuals, out-of-frame TCR alpha sequences shared between twins had an excess of sequences with low generation probability. Recombination models systematically underestimated out-of-frame TCR alpha sharing in monozygotic twins but agreed with sharing between unrelated individuals. Zero-insertion analyses could be partly confounded by invariant T cells such as MAIT and iNKT, although diverse VJ usage argued against such confounding for most clonotypes. Because the same donors could not be followed over many years, conclusions were based on cross-sectional statistical analysis.

Receptor amplification or capture employed 5' RACE. The sequencer listed for this sample is Illumina HiSeq 2000. A universal primer binding site was introduced by template switching, and a unique molecular identifier was present in the final cDNA, enabling accurate counting of TCR cDNA molecules. Specific primers in the conserved constant-segment region were used to synthesize first-strand cDNA for TCR alpha and beta chains. To control for contamination, every cDNA library carried two barcodes: a SMART-Mk sample barcode plus Illumina barcodes. TruSeq adapter sequences along with Illumina sample barcodes were introduced in two successive PCR steps. TCR alpha and beta cDNA libraries were sequenced on the Illumina HiSeq platform with custom primers. In the authors' own workflow: Unique molecular identifiers were extracted from raw reads with MiGEC, and CDR3 positions were determined with MiXCR. Recombination models were inferred per individual with the repgenHMM and IGoR tools using an EM algorithm. The analysis of shared clonotypes was done with the tcR package in R, with sharing normalized by the product of cloneset sizes. To study raw recombination free of thymic and clonal selection effects, out-of-frame nonproductive sequences were analyzed. Clones were called with MiXCR by TCRdb after fastp trimmed the public reads at Q25, and only in-frame beta chains were retained. Under each unique CDR3 protein, matching rows form one entry showing the most common genes and DNA. These V and J calls originate from TCRdb's pipeline instead of the authors' own analysis. The sample yields 500,000 to 650,000 distinct CDR3 sequences; 7.1% were counted once. The ten largest account for less than 2% of the sample.

Every donor in the study was a healthy Caucasian. The twin cohort consisted of three pairs of female monozygotic twins, all aged about 18 to 29 years. Peripheral blood mononuclear cells were used as the source from which RNA for TCR libraries was isolated. The sample was also linked to a second study, of yellow fever vaccine responses in identical twins. As that second study puts it: According to the authors, in identical twins the way T cells responded to vaccination appeared partly convergent and partly personalized. In the study, vaccine-responding T cell clones were precisely tracked in identical twins.

Recombination joined TRBV20-1 with TRBJ1-6; no D gene can be assigned with confidence. The TCR comes from a woman aged 18-29 years in good health. Sequencing was done on a sample of PBMCs. The sequence in DNA is TGCAGTGCTAGACCGCCCTCCTATAATTCACCCCTCCACTTT. It translates to CSARPPSYNSPLHF.